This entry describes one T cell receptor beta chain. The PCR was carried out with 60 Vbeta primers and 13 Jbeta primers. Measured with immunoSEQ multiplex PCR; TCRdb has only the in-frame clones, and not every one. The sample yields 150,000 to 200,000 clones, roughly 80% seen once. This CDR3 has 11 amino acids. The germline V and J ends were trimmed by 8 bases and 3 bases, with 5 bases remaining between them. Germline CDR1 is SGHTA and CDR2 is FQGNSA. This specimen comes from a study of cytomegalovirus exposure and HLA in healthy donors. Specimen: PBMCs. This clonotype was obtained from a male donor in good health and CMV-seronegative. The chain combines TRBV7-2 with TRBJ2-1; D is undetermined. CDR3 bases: TGTGCCAGCCTACTCTACAATGAGCAGTTCTTC. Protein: CASLLYNEQFF.